This T cell receptor beta chain was identified in a study of cytomegalovirus exposure and HLA in healthy donors. Study-wide results and limits: Cytomegalovirus-associated status was assigned to about 160 TCR beta chains. The finding came from a later analysis; first-cohort TCR clusters tended to co-occur in the roughly 120 validation repertoires.

CDR1 is MNHEY and CDR2 is SVGAGI in the germline V gene. This CDR3 has 15 residues. V was pared by 1 base and J by 4 bases, with 4 bases of the junction left unmatched. As for this clone: Its antigen remains unidentified.

This table comes from immunoSEQ multiplex PCR, and its TCRdb copy is limited to in-frame clones, with some not included. The sample carries about 200,000 clones, 80% to 85% recorded once. The specimen was PBMCs. The receptor was derived from a woman younger than 45 in good health and CMV-seronegative. The chain uses TRBV6-5 and TRBJ2-5; 9 positions agree with TRBD1. CDR3 sequence: CASSYLGQGVETQYF. The CDR3 nucleotides are TGTGCCAGCAGTTACTTGGGACAGGGCGTAGAGACCCAGTACTTC.